This T cell receptor (beta chain) was captured by sequencing in a study of control samples from healthy donors and cancer patients. Assay: immunoSEQ multiplex PCR; the TCRdb copy retains only in-frame clones and omits some. The sample includes some 160,000 clones, about nine tenths of them seen just once. Trimming pared 1 base from V and 8 bases from J, leaving 8 bases between. The CDR3 loop spans 12 amino acids. Germline V gives CDR1 SEHNR, CDR2 FQNEAQ (reference sequence). V and J are TRBV7-9 and TRBJ1-2; D ambiguous. This sequence was found in a man aged 25 to 40 in good health. The material sequenced was blood. CDR3 DNA sequence: TGTGCCAGCAGCTTAGGGGGAGAGGGCTACACCTTC. Translating gives CASSLGGEGYTF.